This record covers a single T cell receptor beta chain. The V and J ends lost 7 bases and 11 bases, in that order; junction bases with no gene match: 12. Germline CDR1 reads MGHDK; CDR2 reads SYGVNS. CDR3 length: 13 amino acids. This entry comes from a study of blood T cells in healthy people across ages. Primed by a sample-barcoded 5' primer and a J-beta primer mix, a second PCR proceeded for roughly 6 to 12 cycles. TCRdb fed the 5' RACE reads into MiXCR, producing one record per CDR3 protein. The sample has more than 1,400,000 distinct CDR3 sequences; about 43% are singletons. The chain combines TRBV25-1 with TRBJ2-5; 8 nucleotides match TRBD2. Sequenced sample: blood. This receptor was identified in a woman under 30 in good health. The CDR3 region is CASMSGGPNEQYF. CDR3 DNA sequence: TGTGCCAGCATGTCGGGGGGGCCAAATGAGCAGTACTTC.